This T cell receptor beta chain comes out of a study of blood T cells in healthy people across ages. Together with a sample-barcoded 5' primer, a J-beta primer mix was included in a second PCR lasting about 6 to 12 cycles. TCRdb independently ran MiXCR on the 5' RACE reads; one entry per CDR3 protein. This table holds about 570,000 distinct CDR3 sequences, 25% to 30% found once. V lost 7 bases to trimming and J lost 1 base; unmatched junction nucleotides: 3. There are 14 residues in the CDR3. In germline, CDR1 is LGHNA, CDR2 YNFKEQ. This clonotype was observed a few times. The chain uses TRBV4-2 and TRBJ2-5; TRBD2 matches at 10 bases. The clonotype originates from an older woman in good health. The sample taken for sequencing was blood. The CDR3 loop is CASKLAGAQETQYF. The CDR3 bases are TGTGCCAGCAAGCTAGCGGGGGCCCAAGAGACCCAGTACTTC.